Listed below are T cell receptor beta chains from one sample, sequenced in a study of blood T cells in healthy people across ages. One entry per CDR3 protein results from TCRdb running MiXCR on the 5' RACE reads. Altogether about a million distinct CDR3 sequences are present, roughly two fifths being singletons, with the ten largest covering about an eighth. Sequencing input: blood. Receptors were obtained from a man between 18 and 29 years old in good health. Both conserved end residues are part of each CDR3. The order of the fields is clone size, J gene, V gene, D gene, CDR3 protein, CDR3 DNA. A D gene is named only where the DNA matches it firmly. Size values are once, few and many counts, or a class for expanded clones, and some rows have none.

>.|TRBJ1-1|TRBV10-3|TRBD1
CATGTGGTEAFF
TGTGCCACCGGGACAGGGGGCACTGAAGCTTTCTTT
>.|TRBJ1-1|TRBV7-2|.
CASKRALNTEAFF
TGTGCCAGCAAACGGGCCCTGAACACTGAAGCTTTCTTT
>few|TRBJ2-1|TRBV13|TRBD1
CASSPRDRNNNEQFF
TGTGCCAGCAGCCCCCGGGACAGGAATAACAATGAGCAGTTCTTC
>once|TRBJ2-7|TRBV9|.
CASSVAGVGEQYF
TGTGCCAGCAGCGTAGCTGGGGTTGGCGAGCAGTACTTC
>.|TRBJ2-7|TRBV14|TRBD2
CASSRPTRNPGRDEQYF
TGTGCCAGCAGCCGCCCCACGCGGAACCCAGGGAGGGACGAGCAGTACTTC
>.|TRBJ2-4|TRBV15|.
CATSREVPGRNIQYF
TGTGCCACCAGCAGAGAAGTGCCAGGGAGGAACATTCAGTACTTC
>few|TRBJ1-6|TRBV4-1|.
CASSQDIGTRNSPLHF
TGCGCCAGCAGCCAAGATATCGGGACAAGGAATTCACCCCTCCACTTT
>once|TRBJ1-5|TRBV2|.
CASSENRNQPQHF
TGTGCCAGCAGTGAAAACAGGAATCAGCCCCAGCATTTT
>.|TRBJ1-2|TRBV27|.
CASSLSKGSNYGYTF
TGTGCCAGCAGTTTATCGAAGGGGTCCAATTATGGCTACACCTTC
>.|TRBJ2-3|TRBV20-1|TRBD1
CSARYRDRVPDTQYF
TGCAGTGCTAGATACCGGGACAGGGTTCCAGATACGCAGTATTTT
>few|TRBJ1-2|TRBV7-2|.
CASSLVRGADGYTF
TGTGCCAGCAGCTTAGTCAGGGGCGCGGATGGCTACACCTTC
>many|TRBJ2-1|TRBV10-3|TRBD2
CATGTSGGSSSYNEQFF
TGTGCCACCGGGACTAGCGGGGGGTCTAGCTCCTACAATGAGCAGTTCTTC
>few|TRBJ2-3|TRBV9|TRBD2
CASSGSGGTTDTQYF
TGCGCCAGCAGCGGGAGCGGGGGGACCACAGATACGCAGTATTTT
>.|TRBJ2-1|TRBV20-1|.
CSARVLGGLMGTEQFF
TGCAGTGCTAGAGTATTGGGGGGCCTGATGGGTACTGAGCAGTTCTTC
>.|TRBJ1-1|TRBV4-3|TRBD1
CASRKQGITEAFF
TGCGCCAGCAGGAAACAGGGGATCACTGAAGCTTTCTTT
>once|TRBJ2-1|TRBV6-6|TRBD2
CASNDGGGSSYNEQFF
TGTGCCAGCAATGATGGCGGGGGAAGCTCCTACAATGAGCAGTTCTTC
>.|TRBJ1-1|TRBV7-9|TRBD1
CASSPDRASVGAFF
TGTGCCAGCAGCCCAGACAGGGCCTCCGTCGGGGCTTTCTTT
>many|TRBJ2-1|TRBV29-1|.
CSVGDSSSYNEQFF
TGCAGCGTTGGTGACAGTAGCTCCTACAATGAGCAGTTCTTC
>.|TRBJ2-7|TRBV12-3/TRBV12-4|TRBD2
CASSLSTSGIGEQYF
TGTGCCAGCAGTTTATCGACTAGCGGGATAGGCGAGCAGTACTTC
>few|TRBJ1-2|TRBV3-1|TRBD1
CARQKDRVYYGYTF
TGTGCCCGCCAAAAGGACAGGGTGTACTATGGCTACACCTTC
>.|TRBJ1-4|TRBV6-2/TRBV6-3|TRBD1
CASDRGTGNEKLFF
TGTGCCAGCGACCGGGGGACAGGAAATGAAAAACTGTTTTTT
>.|TRBJ1-2|TRBV7-2|TRBD1
CASSATGTGVGYTF
TGTGCCAGCAGCGCCACCGGGACAGGGGTTGGCTACACCTTC
>.|TRBJ1-2|TRBV6-5|TRBD1
CASSSPRDRDRAGYGYTF
TGTGCCAGCAGTTCCCCTCGGGACAGGGATAGGGCTGGCTATGGCTACACCTTC
>once|TRBJ2-7|TRBV7-9|TRBD2
CASTDSGGYYNEQYF
TGTGCCAGCACCGATAGCGGGGGTTACTACAATGAGCAGTACTTC
>.|TRBJ1-1|TRBV7-2|.
CASSPLGGRMLGTEAFF
TGTGCCAGCAGCCCATTAGGGGGGCGCATGCTGGGCACTGAAGCTTTCTTT